This T cell receptor (beta chain) was obtained from a study of blood T cell repertoires in COVID-19. The wider study: There were acute and convalescent COVID-19 samples, and they came from the United States, Italy and Spain. PBMCs, B-cell-depleted T cells, or T cells provided the cDNA or gDNA that made up the material.

Germline assignment: CDR1 MDHEN and CDR2 SYDVKM. This CDR3 has 13 residues. V lost 6 bases and J lost 7, with 15 bases in between. This clone occurred a few times. Produced via immunoSEQ multiplex PCR; TCRdb's table is partial and in-frame only. Here the sample spans about 83,000 clones, roughly 82% being singletons. The sequence came from a man in his forties or fifties with active COVID-19. V is TRBV28 and J is TRBJ1-2; D unresolved. Sequencing used peripheral blood. The CDR3 coding sequence is TGTGCCAGCAGCCGAGACCGGGTGGTTGGCTACACCTTC. It specifies CASSRDRVVGYTF.